These T cell receptor beta chains were read from a single sample in a study of memory CD4+ T cells and cytomegalovirus serostatus. Clones were read by immunoSEQ multiplex PCR, and TCRdb kept only the in-frame ones, dropping some. The repertoire holds about 80,000 clones, with approximately 84% as singletons. The sequencing input was memory CD4+ T cells from blood. Receptors were obtained from an adult in good health and CMV-seronegative. The CDR3 runs from the conserved cysteine through the conserved F or W. Each record gives: J gene, D gene, V gene, clone size, CDR3 protein, CDR3 DNA. A D gene is named only where the DNA matches it firmly. Clone size is stated in some rows and not others, as once, few, many or a class when expanded.

>TRBJ2-4|TRBD1|TRBV7-2|-
CASSRQGARAKNIQYF
TGTGCCAGCAGCCGTCAGGGGGCGAGAGCCAAAAACATTCAGTACTTC
>TRBJ2-7|-|TRBV7-6|-
CASSYETGSGEQYF
TGTGCCAGCAGCTACGAGACAGGCTCGGGGGAGCAGTACTTC
>TRBJ1-1|-|TRBV7-3|-
CASSLGTGWRTEAFF
TGTGCCAGCAGCTTAGGAACCGGTTGGAGAACTGAAGCTTTCTTT
>TRBJ2-2|-|TRBV5-1|-
CASSLSQQRAGGELFF
TGCGCCAGCAGCTTGTCCCAACAACGCGCCGGCGGGGAGCTGTTTTTT
>TRBJ2-5|-|TRBV5-1|-
CASSLISGDETQYF
TGCGCCAGCAGCTTGATTTCGGGTGACGAGACCCAGTACTTC
>TRBJ2-2|-|TRBV4-1|-
CASSQESLTGELFF
TGCGCCAGCAGCCAAGAGTCGCTCACCGGGGAGCTGTTTTTT
>TRBJ1-2|-|TRBV28|-
CASSLLAETYGYTF
TGTGCCAGCAGTTTATTAGCGGAAACTTATGGCTACACCTTC
>TRBJ1-2|-|TRBV29-1|-
CSVEDSGRRGGYTF
TGCAGCGTTGAAGATTCCGGGAGAAGGGGGGGCTACACCTTC
>TRBJ1-1|TRBD1|TRBV5-6|once
CASRRTDRGQTEAFF
TGTGCCAGCAGGCGCACGGACAGGGGGCAAACTGAAGCTTTCTTT
>TRBJ2-3|-|TRBV11-3|once
CASSLNQFPALQYF
TGTGCCAGCAGCTTAAATCAATTCCCGGCCCTGCAGTATTTT
>TRBJ2-3|-|TRBV9|-
CASSVGELATQYF
TGTGCCAGCAGCGTAGGAGAATTGGCTACGCAGTATTTT
>TRBJ2-5|TRBD2|TRBV11-2|-
CASSRGISGGQETQYF
TGTGCCAGCAGCCGAGGGATTAGCGGGGGACAAGAGACCCAGTACTTC
>TRBJ2-7|TRBD1|TRBV28|-
CASSTTGGSYEQYF
TGTGCCAGCAGTACGACAGGGGGTAGCTACGAGCAGTACTTC
>TRBJ2-5|TRBD2|TRBV19|-
CASSFSGGEETQYF
TGTGCCAGTAGTTTTAGCGGGGGGGAAGAGACCCAGTACTTC
>TRBJ2-7|-|TRBV10-2|-
CATYGPGTPAYEQYF
TGCGCCACCTACGGACCCGGGACGCCGGCCTACGAGCAGTACTTC
>TRBJ2-1|TRBD1|TRBV11-3|-
CASSFERGPGPYEQFF
TGTGCCAGCAGCTTTGAAAGGGGGCCCGGGCCGTATGAGCAGTTCTTC
>TRBJ1-1|TRBD1|TRBV4-1|few
CASTQQGAPLMNTEAFF
TGCGCCAGCACCCAACAGGGGGCTCCACTAATGAACACTGAAGCTTTCTTT
>TRBJ1-1|-|TRBV10-3|few
CAISVQGNTEAFF
TGTGCCATCAGTGTTCAGGGCAACACTGAAGCTTTCTTT
>TRBJ1-3|-|TRBV7-6|-
CASSAANSGNTIYF
TGTGCCAGCTCAGCGGCAAACTCTGGAAACACCATATATTTT
>TRBJ1-1|-|TRBV5-4|few
CASSLVVNTEAFF
TGTGCCAGCAGCTTGGTCGTTAACACTGAAGCTTTCTTT
>TRBJ1-2|TRBD1|TRBV7-2|few
CASSLGPGGAINYGYTF
TGTGCCAGCAGCTTAGGCCCAGGGGGGGCAATTAACTATGGCTACACCTTC
>TRBJ1-6|TRBD1|TRBV18|-
CASSPGDRDSPLHF
TGTGCCAGCTCCCCCGGGGACAGGGATTCACCCCTCCACTTT
>TRBJ2-3|TRBD1|TRBV5-8|-
CASSLDPVGQGSDTQYF
TGTGCCAGCAGCTTGGATCCGGTCGGACAGGGGTCAGATACGCAGTATTTT
>TRBJ1-1|TRBD1|TRBV5-1|-
CASSAGQGLNTEAFF
TGCGCCAGCAGCGCCGGACAGGGCTTGAACACTGAAGCTTTCTTT
>TRBJ2-1|-|TRBV5-1|once
CASRPDTSYNEQFF
TGCGCCAGCAGACCAGATACCTCCTACAATGAGCAGTTCTTC
>TRBJ1-4|-|TRBV5-6|-
CASSIQGEKLFF
TGTGCCAGCAGCATACAGGGAGAAAAACTGTTTTTT
>TRBJ2-7|TRBD1|TRBV30|-
CAWYRDRPTEQYF
TGTGCCTGGTACCGGGACAGGCCCACCGAGCAGTACTTC
>TRBJ2-7|TRBD1|TRBV15|-
CATSRDLQGGYEQYF
TGTGCCACCAGCAGAGATTTACAGGGGGGCTACGAGCAGTACTTC
>TRBJ2-3|-|TRBV10-3|-
CAIGEITDTQYF
TGTGCCATCGGGGAGATCACAGATACGCAGTATTTT
>TRBJ1-2|TRBD1|TRBV25-1|-
CASSDWGDRFPGYTF
TGTGCCAGCAGTGATTGGGGGGACAGGTTTCCCGGCTACACCTTC
>TRBJ2-3|TRBD2|TRBV19|few
CASRPSGGTDTQYF
TGTGCCAGTAGGCCTAGCGGGGGCACAGATACGCAGTATTTT
>TRBJ2-5|-|TRBV10-3|-
CAISETTSGGAETQYF
TGTGCCATCAGTGAGACAACTAGTGGGGGGGCTGAGACCCAGTACTTC
>TRBJ2-5|TRBD2|TRBV6-6|-
CASTGGGSRQETQYF
TGTGCCAGCACTGGGGGGGGGAGCCGCCAAGAGACCCAGTACTTC
>TRBJ1-2|-|TRBV6-6|-
CASNRGGSGYGYTF
TGTGCCAGCAATAGGGGAGGGAGTGGCTATGGCTACACCTTC
>TRBJ1-1|-|TRBV20-1|-
CSAKPYTEAFF
TGCAGTGCTAAACCCTACACTGAAGCTTTCTTT